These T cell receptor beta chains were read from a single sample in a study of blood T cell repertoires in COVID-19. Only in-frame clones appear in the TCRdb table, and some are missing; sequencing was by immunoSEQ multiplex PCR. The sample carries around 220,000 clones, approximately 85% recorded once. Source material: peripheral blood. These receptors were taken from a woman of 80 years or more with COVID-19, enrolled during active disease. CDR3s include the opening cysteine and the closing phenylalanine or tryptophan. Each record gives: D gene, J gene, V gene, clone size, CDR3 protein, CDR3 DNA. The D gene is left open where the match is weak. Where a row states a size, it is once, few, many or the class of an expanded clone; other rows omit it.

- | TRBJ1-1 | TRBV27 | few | CASQDWTEAFF | TGTGCCAGCCAAGACTGGACTGAAGCTTTCTTT
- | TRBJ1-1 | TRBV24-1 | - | CATSDTPQAGRTEAFF | TGTGCCACCAGTGATACGCCCCAAGCGGGGCGCACTGAAGCTTTCTTT
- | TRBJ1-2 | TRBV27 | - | CATQGRHSYGYTF | TGTGCCACCCAGGGGCGACACTCCTATGGCTACACCTTC
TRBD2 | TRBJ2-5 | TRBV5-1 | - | CASSLTSGGLIETQYF | TGCGCCAGCAGCTTGACTAGCGGGGGATTAATAGAGACCCAGTACTTC
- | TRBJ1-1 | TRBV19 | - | CASSRQGNTEAFF | TGTGCCAGTAGTAGGCAGGGGAACACTGAAGCTTTCTTT
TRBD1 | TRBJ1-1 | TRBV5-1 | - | CASSSGTGSTEAFF | TGCGCCAGCAGCTCCGGGACAGGGTCGACTGAAGCTTTCTTT
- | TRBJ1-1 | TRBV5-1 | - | CASSLGGEGTEAFF | TGCGCCAGCAGCTTGGGCGGGGAAGGCACTGAAGCTTTCTTT
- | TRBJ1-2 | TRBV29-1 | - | CSVGLGGKYGYTF | TGCAGCGTTGGATTAGGAGGGAAGTATGGCTACACCTTC
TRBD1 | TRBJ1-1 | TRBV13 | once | CASSYRGGMNTEAFF | TGTGCCAGCAGCTACAGGGGGGGGATGAACACTGAAGCTTTCTTT
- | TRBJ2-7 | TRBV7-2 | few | CASTLGGTYEQYF | TGTGCCAGCACCCTGGGAGGTACCTACGAGCAGTACTTC
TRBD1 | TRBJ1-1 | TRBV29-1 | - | CSVVSGATGGFTEAFF | TGCAGCGTTGTATCCGGGGCGACAGGGGGGTTCACTGAAGCTTTCTTT
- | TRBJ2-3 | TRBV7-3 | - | CASSSHRDTQYF | TGTGCCAGCAGCTCCCACAGAGATACGCAGTATTTT
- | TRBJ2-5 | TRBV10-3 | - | CAISAVPGETQYF | TGTGCCATCAGTGCGGTACCGGGAGAGACCCAGTACTTC
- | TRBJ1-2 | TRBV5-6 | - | CASSLVGLGNYGYTF | TGTGCCAGCAGCTTGGTGGGGCTGGGGAACTATGGCTACACCTTC
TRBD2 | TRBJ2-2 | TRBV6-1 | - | CASSEGGSGAGELFF | TGTGCCAGCAGTGAAGGGGGTAGCGGGGCCGGGGAGCTGTTTTTT
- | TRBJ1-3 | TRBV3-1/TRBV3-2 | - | CASSLQRPAGNTIYF | TGTGCCAGCAGCCTTCAGAGGCCAGCTGGAAACACCATATATTTT
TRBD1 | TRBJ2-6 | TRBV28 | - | CATTGTGTSGANVLTF | TGTGCCACGACCGGGACAGGGACCTCGGGGGCCAACGTCCTGACTTTC
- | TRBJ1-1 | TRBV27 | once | CASKAAPIGGTEAFF | TGTGCCAGCAAGGCAGCACCCATCGGGGGCACTGAAGCTTTCTTT
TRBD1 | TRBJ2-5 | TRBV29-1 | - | CSVGQGETQYF | TGCAGCGTGGGACAGGGCGAGACCCAGTACTTC
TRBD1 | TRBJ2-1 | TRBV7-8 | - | CASSPTAGQGPAGSGLSRQFF | TGTGCCAGCAGCCCCACCGCCGGACAGGGGCCGGCTGGTAGCGGCCTCAGTCGTCAGTTCTTC
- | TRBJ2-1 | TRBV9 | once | CASSGWGLYNEQFF | TGTGCCAGCAGCGGTTGGGGCCTTTACAATGAGCAGTTCTTC
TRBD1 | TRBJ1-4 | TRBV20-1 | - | CSASGGTANEKLFF | TGCAGTGCCAGTGGGGGGACAGCTAATGAAAAACTGTTTTTT
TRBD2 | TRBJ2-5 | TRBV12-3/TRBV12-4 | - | CASSLRLALYF | TGTGCCAGCAGTCTTCGACTAGCCTTATACTTC
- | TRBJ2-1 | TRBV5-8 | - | CASSLQDYYNEQFF | TGTGCCAGCAGCTTGCAGGACTACTACAATGAGCAGTTCTTC
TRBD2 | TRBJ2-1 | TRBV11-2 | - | CASSLRASGRIYEQFF | TGTGCCAGCAGCTTAAGGGCTAGCGGGAGAATCTATGAGCAGTTCTTC
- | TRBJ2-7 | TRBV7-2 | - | CASSSRGVDEQYF | TGTGCCAGCAGCTCCAGGGGCGTCGACGAGCAGTACTTC
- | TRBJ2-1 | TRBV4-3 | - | CASSQDADRDEQFF | TGCGCCAGCAGCCAGGATGCGGATCGGGATGAGCAGTTCTTC
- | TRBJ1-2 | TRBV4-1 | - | CASSTIGQTPYGYTF | TGCGCCAGCAGCACAATCGGACAGACCCCCTATGGCTACACCTTC
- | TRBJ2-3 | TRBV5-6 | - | CASSLAQGVTDTQYF | TGTGCCAGCAGCTTGGCACAGGGAGTAACAGATACGCAGTATTTT
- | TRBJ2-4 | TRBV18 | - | CASSPPRGKNIQYF | TGTGCCAGCTCACCACCCCGGGGCAAAAACATTCAGTACTTC
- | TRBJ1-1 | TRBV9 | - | CASSAGVITEAFF | TGTGCCAGCAGCGCGGGGGTTATTACTGAAGCTTTCTTT
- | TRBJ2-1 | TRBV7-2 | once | CASSFTGSGSNEQFF | TGTGCCAGCAGCTTCACAGGGTCGGGTAGTAATGAGCAGTTCTTC
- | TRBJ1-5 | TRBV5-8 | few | CASTGLLDLWVNQPQHF | TGTGCCAGCACCGGACTCCTCGACCTTTGGGTAAATCAGCCCCAGCATTTT
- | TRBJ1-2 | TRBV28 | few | CASRTRTVEGYTF | TGTGCCAGCAGGACCCGGACAGTGGAAGGCTACACCTTC
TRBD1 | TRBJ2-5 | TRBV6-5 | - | CASRRTGFETQYF | TGTGCCAGCAGACGGACAGGGTTCGAGACCCAGTACTTC
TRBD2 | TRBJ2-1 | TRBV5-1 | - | CASSLTSGTSYNEQFF | TGCGCCAGCAGCCTGACTAGCGGGACCTCCTACAATGAGCAGTTCTTC
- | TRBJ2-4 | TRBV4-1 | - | CASSQVGGALAKNIQYF | TGCGCCAGCAGCCAAGTGGGGGGGGCTCTCGCCAAAAACATTCAGTACTTC
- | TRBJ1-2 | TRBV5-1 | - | CASSPEPHGEGGYTF | TGCGCCAGCAGCCCCGAACCGCATGGCGAGGGTGGCTACACCTTC
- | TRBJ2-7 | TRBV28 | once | CASIARGTSYEQYF | TGTGCCAGCATCGCAAGGGGGACCTCCTACGAGCAGTACTTC
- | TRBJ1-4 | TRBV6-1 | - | CASSEGQPATNEKLFF | TGTGCCAGCAGCGAAGGACAGCCCGCAACTAATGAAAAACTGTTTTTT
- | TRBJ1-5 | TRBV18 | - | CASSRSGGGANQPQHF | TGTGCCAGCTCACGATCCGGGGGGGGCGCGAATCAGCCCCAGCATTTT
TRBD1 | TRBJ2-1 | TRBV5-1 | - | CASRLTGDSYNEQFF | TGCGCCAGCAGATTAACAGGGGACTCCTACAATGAGCAGTTCTTC
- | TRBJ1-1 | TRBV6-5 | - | CASTNRVGNTEAFF | TGTGCCAGCACTAACAGGGTGGGGAACACTGAAGCTTTCTTT
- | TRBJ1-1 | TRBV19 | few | CASSIDGQLNTEAFF | TGTGCCAGTAGTATAGACGGACAGTTGAACACTGAAGCTTTCTTT
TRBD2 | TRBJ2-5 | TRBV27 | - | CASRPQGLVVETQYF | TGTGCCAGCAGACCCCAGGGACTAGTAGTGGAGACCCAGTACTTC
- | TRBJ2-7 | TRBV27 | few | CASSPYALPGEQYF | TGTGCCAGCAGTCCATACGCCCTACCCGGCGAGCAGTACTTC
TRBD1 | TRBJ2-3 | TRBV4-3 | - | CASSLTETGGSGTDTQYF | TGCGCCAGCAGCCTAACCGAAACAGGGGGCTCAGGCACAGATACGCAGTATTTT
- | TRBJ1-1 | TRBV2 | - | CASSRAPGDTEAFF | TGTGCCAGCAGTCGGGCCCCGGGAGACACTGAAGCTTTCTTT
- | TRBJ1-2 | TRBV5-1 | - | CASSSGRDTGSGYGYTF | TGCGCCAGCAGCTCCGGGAGGGATACAGGGAGTGGGTATGGCTACACCTTC
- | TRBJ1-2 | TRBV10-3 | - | CAISDLQGTYGYTF | TGTGCCATCAGTGATCTGCAGGGTACCTATGGCTACACCTTC
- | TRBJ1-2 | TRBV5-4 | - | CASSVPGHLNYGYTF | TGTGCCAGCAGCGTACCGGGACACCTAAACTATGGCTACACCTTC
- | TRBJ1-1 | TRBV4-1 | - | CASSQEASGMRTEAFF | TGCGCCAGCAGCCAAGAGGCCTCAGGGATGCGCACTGAAGCTTTCTTT
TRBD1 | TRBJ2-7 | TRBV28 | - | CASRTGGSSYEQYF | TGTGCCAGCAGGACAGGGGGCAGCTCCTACGAGCAGTACTTC
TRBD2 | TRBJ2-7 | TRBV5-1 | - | CASSLGLVSHEQYF | TGCGCCAGCAGCTTAGGACTAGTATCCCACGAGCAGTACTTC
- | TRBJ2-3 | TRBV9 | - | CASSTTGSTDTQYF | TGTGCCAGCAGCACGACAGGAAGCACAGATACGCAGTATTTT